This T cell receptor (beta chain) was documented in a study of blood T cell repertoires in COVID-19. Study details: PBMCs, B-cell-depleted T cells, or T cells provided the cDNA or gDNA that made up the material.

The table came from immunoSEQ multiplex PCR; TCRdb's copy has only in-frame clones and leaves some out. The profile shows 250,000 or so clones, 80% to 85% of them singletons. The CDR3 is 22 amino acids. V lost 5 bases to trimming and J lost 2 bases; unmatched junction nucleotides: 27. The V gene's germline CDR1 is MDHEN and CDR2 SYDVKM. V usage is TRBV28 and J usage is TRBJ2-5; TRBD1 agrees at 9 bases. This TCR was recovered from a woman in her late teens or twenties with acute or convalescent COVID-19. Sequences were obtained from peripheral blood. CDR3 residues: CASSAPGQGLGLSGAHQETQYF. CDR3 sequence (DNA): TGTGCCAGCAGTGCCCCGGGACAGGGTTTAGGATTGAGCGGGGCCCATCAAGAGACCCAGTACTTC.